The sequence of this TCR beta chain was determined in a study of blood T cell repertoires in COVID-19 (dated by TCRdb to about 2020). Looking at the study overall: Samples from collaborators originated in the United States, Italy and Spain and spanned both the acute and convalescent phases of COVID-19. The prospective study material was composed of cDNA or gDNA derived from T cells, B-cell-depleted T cells, or PBMCs. Deeply sampled blood TCRbeta repertoires from subjects exposed to, actively infected with, or recovered from COVID-19 were included in the dataset. The repertoires were released in a freely available public database meant as a resource for research on the immune response to SARS-CoV-2. Samples came from the ongoing ImmuneRACE study (first 160 participants) plus 1,254 subjects from 6 global collaborators. Nearly every sample came with metadata listing a de-identified subject ID, COVID-19 status, age in years and sex. Where available, HLA class I and class II types were taken from metadata supplied by the sample provider and were not determined by assay-based typing.

About this clone itself: What this receptor recognizes is not known. It has no much larger one-base neighbor in the sample; base qualities were not kept.

What the study reported, not specific to this receptor: The amount of clinical and demographic metadata varied by source and participant and was provided uncurated.

From its cysteine to its phenylalanine, the CDR3 spans 20 amino acids. The retained sequence is limited to the CDR3, 60 bases, with the frame set at the first base. CDR1 and CDR2 are read off the germline V gene as KGHSH and LQKENI. After removal of 0 bases from V and 5 bases from J, the junction retains 12 bases not matched to a gene. The immunoSEQ Assay, a bias-controlled multiplex PCR, was used to amplify TCRbeta CDR3 regions from genomic DNA. From the authors' description of their analysis: The number of nucleated cells in each sample was estimated from the amplification of reference gene primers within the assay. To quantify the absolute abundance of each unique TCRbeta CDR3 rearrangement, sequence reads were collapsed and filtered. For each sample, productive Simpson clonality was calculated as the square root of Simpson's diversity index over productive rearrangements. Entries here come from immuneACCESS through TCRdb and include only in-frame sequences with V and J called. Some clones fail to appear in such tables; in the studies checked, an unresolved V gene covers under half of the shortfall, and the cause of the remainder is unknown. D and trimming come from the DNA, and the V and J calls and clone size come from that table. The sample contains 200,000 to 250,000 clones, 70% to 90% of them found a single time. The ten biggest clones cover roughly 3% of the sample.

Whole blood was collected in K2EDTA tubes by collaborating institutions according to the institutions' own protocols. For TCRbeta analysis, collaborators shipped samples in one of three forms: frozen whole blood, isolated PBMCs, or DNA extracted from either of those sample types. The sequenced sample was peripheral blood. Recombination joined TRBV18 with TRBJ2-1, with TRBD2 identical over 14 junction bases. This clonotype was sampled from a man younger than 35 with active or convalescent COVID-19. CDR3 sequence: CASSPPKGTSGGQPNNEQFF. The DNA sequence is given as TGTGCCAGCTCACCACCAAAGGGGACTAGCGGGGGACAACCAAACAATGAGCAGTTCTTC.